The present T cell receptor (beta chain) was sequenced within a study of blood T cell repertoires in COVID-19. Study information: The United States, Italy and Spain provided the acute and convalescent COVID-19 samples.

Seattle patient enrollment occurred during active infection, with longitudinal follow-up thereafter. Germline lookup yields CDR1 MNHNY and CDR2 SVGAGI (reference sequence). Trimming stripped 5 bases from V and 5 bases from J, with 9 bases between. The CDR3 totals 12 residues. TCRdb's copy holds only in-frame clones and misses some; the assay was immunoSEQ multiplex PCR. This table holds about 220,000 clones, approximately 78% found once. The V and J genes are TRBV6-6 and TRBJ1-2; no definite D call. The sequencing input was peripheral blood. The source is an elderly woman with COVID-19, enrolled during active disease. The CDR3 protein is CASSPDTYGYTF. Written as DNA, the CDR3 is TGTGCCAGCAGTCCAGACACATATGGCTACACCTTC.